These 14 T cell receptor beta chains were all obtained from the same sample, sequenced in a study of T-cell memory formation after mild COVID-19. MiXCR, applied by TCRdb to the 5' RACE reads, yields one record per CDR3 protein. The sample includes 350,000 to 400,000 distinct CDR3 sequences, under 25% of them seen just once. The sample comprised PBMCs or a T cell subset sorted from them (not recorded which). The source of these receptors is an adult woman who had mild COVID-19 (a few samples of this study predate the infection). Cell type and time point are not known.

The chain is built from TRBV7-3 and TRBJ1-1; TRBD1 aligns across 10 bases. Germline V gene data show CDR1 as SGHTA and CDR2 as FQGTGA. CDR3 size: 16 residues. V shed 5 bases, J shed 6 bases, and the junction held 12 bases outside the gene matches. The CDR3 spells CASSRNLGQGVSEAFF. For the CDR3, the DNA is TGTGCCAGCAGCCGGAACCTTGGACAGGGGGTTTCTGAAGCTTTCTTT.

The gene calls are TRBV29-1 and TRBJ1-3, with no clear D. The V gene's germline CDR1 is SQVTM and CDR2 ANQGSEA. V was trimmed by 6 bases and J by 0 bases, leaving 15 bases between them. The CDR3 sequence is 15 residues long. In DNA, the CDR3 is TGCAGCGTCGCCGTAGACGGGCGCTCTGGAAACACCATATATTTT. It encodes CSVAVDGRSGNTIYF.

This clonotype was counted a few times. The rearrangement links TRBV5-1 to TRBJ2-3; 11 nucleotides match TRBD2. The CDR3 totals 16 residues. The V gene end was trimmed by 1 base and the J gene end by 1 base; junction bases not matched to a gene: 2. Germline V gene lookup returns CDR1 SGHRS and CDR2 YFSETQ. The CDR3 DNA sequence: TGCGCCAGCAGCTTGTCACTAGCGGGAGGCACAGATACGCAGTATTTT. Its protein product is CASSLSLAGGTDTQYF.

The chain recombines TRBV14 with TRBJ1-1, with D unclear. CDR1 and CDR2 (germline): SGHDN, FVKESK. This CDR3 region has 11 residues. Trimming took 3 bases from V and 5 from J, leaving 4 bases between them. The CDR3 bases are TGTGCCAGCAGCCATGTGACTGAAGCTTTCTTT. Its protein is CASSHVTEAFF.

This sequence joins TRBV20-1 and TRBJ1-2; the D is unclear. V was cut by 1 base and J by 8 bases, with 17 bases left in between. The germline V gene has CDR1 DFQATT and CDR2 SNEGSKA (reference sequence). The CDR3 runs to 14 residues. CDR3 DNA sequence: TGCAGTGCTAGAGCCACCGGGTCTATTAGGGGCTACACCTTC. Translated: CSARATGSIRGYTF.

The V gene is TRBV5-1, the J gene TRBJ1-3; 8 bases agree with TRBD1. V shed 0 bases and J 0 bases; nucleotides not matched to a gene: 2. Looked up from germline, CDR1 is SGHRS and CDR2 is YFSETQ. The CDR3 has 16 amino acids. The CDR3 coding sequence is TGCGCCAGCAGCTTGGGACAGGGGATCTCTGGAAACACCATATATTTT. Protein: CASSLGQGISGNTIYF. The full variable domain, its missing parts supplied by reference TRBV5-1 and TRBJ1-3, is KAGVTQTPRYLIKTRGQQVTLSCSPISGHRSVSWYQQTPGQGLQFLFEYFSETQRNKGNFPGRFSGRQFSNSRSEMNVSTLELGDSALYLCASSLGQGISGNTIYFGEGSWLTVV.

The chain has TRBV11-1 and TRBJ1-1; D remains ambiguous. Per the germline V gene, CDR1 is SGHAT and CDR2 is FQDESV (reference sequence). V dropped 5 bases and J dropped 0 bases, with 10 bases sitting between them. This CDR3 is built from 14 residues. DNA of the CDR3: TGTGCCAGCAGCGTACGAGGGATGAACACTGAAGCTTTCTTT. This sequence encodes CASSVRGMNTEAFF.

This clonotype was counted a few times. The chain employs TRBV25-1 and TRBJ1-1; 8 bases fit TRBD1. The V gene's germline CDR1 is MGHDK and CDR2 SYGVNS. There are 17 residues in the CDR3. J gave up 4 bases and V 1 base, and 11 bases lay outside the gene matches. The CDR3 spells CASSELGDRGSGTEAFF. As DNA, the CDR3 is TGTGCCAGCAGTGAATTGGGAGACAGGGGATCAGGCACTGAAGCTTTCTTT.

The chain combines TRBV9 with TRBJ2-7, with D possibly TRBD1 on 6 matching bases. Trimming cost V 4 bases and J 5 bases, with 16 bases left between them. Germline V gene lookup returns CDR1 SGDLS and CDR2 YYNGEE. The length of the CDR3 is 14 residues. Written as DNA, the CDR3 is TGTGCCAGCAGCTATGGACAGCAAGACCACGAGCAGTACTTC. Translated, it gives CASSYGQQDHEQYF.

V and J are TRBV11-3 and TRBJ2-7; a weak D match, TRBD1 (5 bases). V was trimmed by 8 bases and J by 6 bases, leaving 20 bases between them. CDR3 length: 14 residues. CDR1 and CDR2 from the germline V gene are SGHNT and YENEEA. This chain's CDR3 is CASARADVRGEQYF. Here the CDR3 DNA reads TGTGCCAGCGCCAGGGCTGACGTTAGGGGCGAGCAGTACTTC.

The chain uses TRBV25-1 and TRBJ2-5, with 7 bases fitting TRBD1. This CDR3 is built from 15 residues. Germline V CDR1 and CDR2: MGHDK, SYGVNS. V was pared by 4 bases and J by 2 bases, with 7 bases of the junction left unmatched. The CDR3 DNA follows: TGTGCCAGCAGTGCTGACAGGGTTTCGCAAGAGACCCAGTACTTC. Protein product: CASSADRVSQETQYF.

The CDR3 is CASSPTSGHLYEQYF. The CDR3 nucleotides are TGTGCCAGCAGTCCGACTAGCGGGCACCTTTACGAGCAGTACTTC. This chain links TRBV13 with TRBJ2-7, with TRBD2 identical over 10 bases. Trimming cost V 6 bases and J 4 bases; bases outside gene matches: 9. From germline, CDR1 is PRHDT and CDR2 FYEKMQ (reference sequence). This CDR3 is 15 amino acids long.

This clonotype was seen only a few times. The chain carries TRBV7-9 and TRBJ2-7; D call uncertain. CDR3 length: 13 amino acids. The germline V gene has CDR1 SEHNR and CDR2 FQNEAQ (reference sequence). Between the trimmed V and J ends, which lost 0 bases and 5 bases, there was a span of 8 bases. In DNA, the CDR3 is TGTGCCAGCAGCTTAGCGCATGGGGACGAGCAGTACTTC. Translated: CASSLAHGDEQYF.

There are a few counts of this clonotype. The genes are TRBV4-2 and TRBJ2-7, with a possible D match to TRBD1 (6 bases). V was clipped by 4 bases and J by 0 bases, with 13 bases between them. Germline CDR1 reads LGHNA; CDR2 reads YNFKEQ. This CDR3 is built from 15 residues. Here the CDR3 reads CASSLLTGSSYEQYF. In DNA form, the CDR3 reads TGTGCCAGCAGCCTACTGACAGGCTCCTCCTACGAGCAGTACTTC.